These 31 T cell receptor beta chains originate from one sample sequenced in a study of cytomegalovirus exposure and HLA in healthy donors. A multiplex PCR was run with 60 Vbeta primers and 13 Jbeta primers. Assay: immunoSEQ multiplex PCR; the TCRdb copy retains only in-frame clones and omits some. The repertoire consists of roughly 190,000 clones, with 70% to 75% occurring once and the leading ten covering approximately 3.1%. Sequencing input: PBMCs. Source of these receptors: a woman in her twenties or thirties in good health and CMV-seropositive.

Regarding this clone: This sample also contains other DNA sequences that code for the same CDR3. This chain connects TRBV18 to TRBJ2-2; D perhaps matches TRBD2 (6 bases). This CDR3 is 16 amino acids long. The V gene's germline CDR1 is KGHSH and CDR2 LQKENI. The ends were cut back, 5 bases at V and 0 bases at J, with 13 bases in the middle. The CDR3: CASSSSSDPNTGELFF. In DNA, the CDR3 is TGTGCCAGCTCATCCTCTAGCGACCCGAACACCGGGGAGCTGTTTTTT. Looking up the rest from reference TRBV18 and TRBJ2-2 gives the full variable domain: NAGVMQNPRHLVRRRGQEARLRCSPMKGHSHVYWYRQLPEEGLKFMVYLQKENIIDESGMPKERFSAEFPKEGPSILRIQQVVRGDSAAYFCASSSSSDPNTGELFFGEGSRLTVL.

The V gene is TRBV5-4, the J gene TRBJ1-2; unclear D gene. V was clipped by 5 bases and J by 4 bases, with 15 bases between them. CDR1 and CDR2 (germline): SGHNT, YYREEE (reference sequence). This CDR3 comprises 14 residues. CDR3 sequence reads: CASRPDRVGYGYTF. CDR3 in DNA: TGTGCCAGCAGACCTGATCGGGTGGGCTATGGCTACACCTTC.

This chain joins TRBV28 and TRBJ2-1; 11 nucleotides agree with TRBD1. V lost 6 bases and J lost 8; bases outside the gene matches: 6. The CDR3 is made up of 14 amino acids. CDR1 and CDR2 (germline): MDHEN, SYDVKM. In DNA, the CDR3 is TGTGCCAGCAGCCGGACAGGGGGCAAGGATGAGCAGTTCTTC. Protein product: CASSRTGGKDEQFF.

CDR3 residues: CASSLEPTGGSYEQYF. In nucleotides, the CDR3 is TGTGCCAGCAGCTTAGAACCCACCGGAGGCTCCTACGAGCAGTACTTC. The chain couples TRBV7-2 to TRBJ2-7, with D tentatively TRBD2 (5 bases). CDR1 and CDR2 from the germline V gene are SGHTA and FQGNSA. The V end lost 1 base, the J end lost 0 bases, and 13 bases lay between the germline ends. This CDR3 is 16 amino acids long.

This clone came up once. This rearrangement joins TRBV19 to TRBJ1-3, with 9 nucleotides matching TRBD1. The J call could be wrong; TRBJ2-2 is a better fit for the DNA end. Germline V lookup: CDR1 LNHDA, CDR2 SQIVND (reference sequence). The CDR3 loop spans 14 amino acids. The CDR3 spells CASSVQGATGELFF. For the CDR3, the DNA is TGTGCCAGTAGTGTACAGGGGGCTACCGGGGAGCTGTTTTTT.

The sample holds a few counts of this clone. The V call is TRBV6-1, the J call TRBJ1-1; possible D gene TRBD1, 5 bases. Germline V gene data show CDR1 as MNHNS and CDR2 as SASEGT. The CDR3 is 14 residues long. With 4 bases removed from V and 4 bases from J, the gap between germline ends came to 13 bases. As DNA, the CDR3 is TGTGCCAGCAGTGTCCCAGGGAAGTCCACTGAAGCTTTCTTT. This translates into CASSVPGKSTEAFF.

The chain combines TRBV11-3 with TRBJ2-3; 7 bases fit TRBD2. V shed 5 bases, J shed 2 bases, and the junction held 7 bases outside the gene matches. The CDR3 is made up of 15 amino acids. Germline values: CDR1 SGHNT, CDR2 YENEEA. The CDR3 region has the DNA TGTGCCAGCAGCCTGTCTGCGGGAGACACAGATACGCAGTATTTT. Translation: CASSLSAGDTDTQYF.

This rearrangement joins TRBV7-7 to TRBJ2-5; D not certain. The germline V gene encodes CDR1 SSHAT and CDR2 FNYEAQ (reference sequence). Between the trimmed V and J ends, which lost 3 bases and 5 bases, there was a span of 13 bases. CDR3 length equals 14 residues. This CDR3 reads CASSLRYDGETQYF. In DNA form, the CDR3 reads TGTGCCAGCAGCTTGCGCTACGACGGGGAGACCCAGTACTTC.

The CDR3 bases are TGTGCCAGCAGTTCGCAGGCGAACACTGAAGCTTTCTTT. Its translation is CASSSQANTEAFF. The genes are TRBV7-2 and TRBJ1-1, with D unclear. The V end was cut by 6 bases, the J end by 1 base, with 9 bases between. The germline V gene encodes CDR1 SGHTA and CDR2 FQGNSA. The CDR3 consists of 13 residues.

This rearrangement joins TRBV6-1 to TRBJ1-2; 8 bases line up with TRBD1. The length of the CDR3 is 13 residues. Looked up from germline, CDR1 is MNHNS and CDR2 is SASEGT. V lost 6 bases, J lost 8 bases, and 8 bases stayed unmatched. DNA for the CDR3: TGTGCCAGCAGCGACCGACAGGGGCCCGGCTACACCTTC. As protein: CASSDRQGPGYTF.

The CDR3 loop reads CASSLQASGANVLTF. In DNA form, the CDR3 reads TGTGCCAGCAGCTTACAGGCCTCTGGGGCCAACGTCCTGACTTTC. The chain employs TRBV4-2 and TRBJ2-6; tentatively, D is TRBD1 (5 bases). CDR3 length: 15 residues. Germline CDR1 is LGHNA and CDR2 is YNFKEQ. The V end lost 5 bases, the J end lost 0 bases, and 8 bases lay between the germline ends.

The CDR3 region has the DNA TGTGCCAGCAGTTTAATGCCTGCGGGGCTCGAGCAGTACTTC. Translating gives CASSLMPAGLEQYF. This chain joins TRBV28 and TRBJ2-7; possible D gene TRBD2, 6 bases. The CDR3 has 14 residues. Per the germline V gene, CDR1 is MDHEN and CDR2 is SYDVKM. V was trimmed by 2 bases and J by 6 bases, leaving 14 bases between them.

V and J are TRBV2 and TRBJ2-1; 9 positions agree with TRBD1. The CDR3 spans 14 residues. Germline V gives CDR1 SNHLY, CDR2 FYNNEI. The J segment lost 7 bases and the V segment lost 3 bases, leaving 4 bases of the junction unmatched. The CDR3 sequence: CASSEGTGRNEQFF. The CDR3 DNA reads TGTGCCAGCAGTGAGGGGACAGGGAGGAATGAGCAGTTCTTC.

The chain recombines TRBV5-4 with TRBJ2-3; D gene ambiguous. The CDR3 has 14 residues. Trimming took off 2 bases at V and 0 bases at J, with 7 bases between the two ends. The germline CDR1 and CDR2 sequences are SGHNT and YYREEE (reference sequence). The CDR3 spells CASSFRSSTDTQYF. The CDR3 DNA follows: TGTGCCAGCAGCTTTAGATCCAGCACAGATACGCAGTATTTT.

The chain has TRBV6-1 and TRBJ1-1; D is ambiguous. This CDR3 region has 13 residues. Germline V gene data show CDR1 as MNHNS and CDR2 as SASEGT. Trimming took 8 bases from V and 0 from J, leaving 10 bases between them. CDR3 sequence reads: CASGREMNTEAFF. For the CDR3, the DNA is TGTGCCAGCGGACGGGAGATGAACACTGAAGCTTTCTTT.

In this sample, this clone turned up once. The chain employs TRBV4-1 and TRBJ1-2; D gene unclear. CDR1 is MGHRA, CDR2 YSYEKL, per germline. The CDR3 covers 15 residues. V lost 0 bases, J lost 8 bases, and 16 bases lay in between. For the CDR3, the DNA is TGCGCCAGCAGCCAAGATCTAGAGGCCGTACGCGGCTACACCTTC. As protein: CASSQDLEAVRGYTF.

This chain uses TRBV10-2 with TRBJ2-5; TRBD2 matches at 7 bases. The end of the DNA aligns better with TRBJ2-7, so the J call may be wrong. Germline V gene lookup returns CDR1 WSHSY and CDR2 SAAADI. This CDR3 spans 14 amino acids. CDR3 sequence reads: CASSSGVSSYEQYF. The CDR3 bases are TGCGCCAGCTCTAGCGGAGTTAGCTCCTACGAGCAGTACTTC.

This rearrangement joins TRBV10-3 to TRBJ2-7; the match to TRBD2 covers 15 bases. This CDR3 has 15 residues. CDR1 and CDR2 (germline): ENHRY, SYGVKD. V lost 3 bases and J lost 5; bases outside the gene matches: 2. The CDR3 DNA sequence: TGTGCCATCAGTGAAGGACTAGCGGGAGGGAACGAGCAGTACTTC. Translated, it gives CAISEGLAGGNEQYF.

The rearrangement joins TRBV29-1 to TRBJ2-1, with D hard to call. Trimming removed 4 bases at V and 3 bases at J, with 16 bases between. Germline CDR1 is SQVTM and CDR2 is ANQGSEA. CDR3 length: 15 amino acids. Written as DNA, the CDR3 is TGCAGCGTTGGGCCCCTTCTGGCCCGCTACAATGAGCAGTTCTTC. This encodes CSVGPLLARYNEQFF.

The CDR3: CASSISGPAGNQPQHF. The CDR3 coding sequence is TGTGCCAGTAGTATTTCCGGCCCCGCGGGCAATCAGCCCCAGCATTTT. This chain connects TRBV19 to TRBJ1-5, with D hard to call. CDR1 and CDR2 (germline): LNHDA, SQIVND (reference sequence). V was clipped by 3 bases and J by 2 bases, with 14 bases between them. This CDR3 is built from 16 residues.

The table lists this clone with a few counts. The V gene is TRBV7-9, the J gene TRBJ2-1, with D unclear. The CDR3 contains 12 residues. The germline V gene has CDR1 SEHNR and CDR2 FQNEAQ (reference sequence). The ends were cut back, 5 bases at V and 3 bases at J, with 5 bases in the middle. This chain's CDR3 is CASSSVYNEQFF. The CDR3 coding sequence is TGTGCCAGCAGCAGCGTCTACAATGAGCAGTTCTTC.

There are a few counts of this clone. The V and J genes are TRBV5-4 and TRBJ1-3; TRBD1 matches 9 bases. CDR3 length: 15 residues. The J segment lost 0 bases and the V segment lost 5 bases, leaving 3 bases of the junction unmatched. Germline CDR1 is SGHNT and CDR2 is YYREEE (reference sequence). The CDR3 coding sequence is TGTGCCAGCAGAGCGGGACAGGGCTCTGGAAACACCATATATTTT. It specifies CASRAGQGSGNTIYF.

The chain recombines TRBV11-3 with TRBJ2-2; 7 nucleotides match TRBD1. Germline loops: CDR1 SGHNT, CDR2 YENEEA. J lost 5 bases, V lost 1 base, and 4 bases had no gene match. The CDR3 spans 15 residues. CDR3 loop: CASSLGQGSTGELFF. CDR3 nucleotides: TGTGCCAGCAGCTTAGGACAGGGTAGTACCGGGGAGCTGTTTTTT. The whole variable domain, filled in from reference TRBV11-3 and TRBJ2-2, reads EAGVVQSPRYKIIEKKQPVAFWCNPISGHNTLYWYLQNLGQGPELLIRYENEEAVDDSQLPKDRFSAERLKGVDSTLKIQPAELGDSAVYLCASSLGQGSTGELFFGEGSRLTVL.

The rearrangement links TRBV28 to TRBJ2-1; 9 bases line up with TRBD2. The V segment lost 4 bases and the J segment 9 bases; nucleotides outside the gene matches: 13. Germline CDR1 MDHEN, CDR2 SYDVKM. The CDR3 extends over 16 amino acids. The CDR3 reads CASSSSPVAGVGEQFF. The CDR3 DNA reads TGTGCCAGCAGTTCCTCCCCGGTAGCGGGAGTAGGTGAGCAGTTCTTC.

CDR3 DNA: TGTGCCAGCAGTACGGCGGGAGCACCCTACGAGCAGTACTTC. As protein: CASSTAGAPYEQYF. The rearrangement links TRBV6-6 to TRBJ2-7; 7 nucleotides align to TRBD2. The CDR3 is 14 amino acids. The V gene's germline CDR1 is MNHNY and CDR2 SVGAGI (reference sequence). J was trimmed by 2 bases and V by 5 bases; bases with no gene match: 6.

The sample holds a few counts of this clone. The rearrangement links TRBV19 to TRBJ1-1; D possibly corresponds to TRBD1 (6 bases). The germline gives CDR1 LNHDA, CDR2 SQIVND (reference sequence). The CDR3 has 15 amino acids. V was pared by 7 bases and J by 0 bases, with 15 bases between. The CDR3 nucleotides are TGTGCCAGTATGGGAGGGGGGGGCCTGAACACTGAAGCTTTCTTT. Residues: CASMGGGGLNTEAFF.

The rearrangement links TRBV5-4 to TRBJ2-3, with 12 bases aligning to TRBD2. The CDR3 covers 15 residues. CDR1 SGHNT and CDR2 YYREEE come from the germline V gene (reference sequence). The V gene end was trimmed by 4 bases and the J gene end by 3 bases; junction bases not matched to a gene: 3. The CDR3 DNA reads as TGTGCCAGCAGCCCCGGGACTAGCGGGACAGATACGCAGTATTTT. Translating gives CASSPGTSGTDTQYF.

This chain links TRBV7-2 with TRBJ2-3; 13 positions match TRBD2. The germline gives CDR1 SGHTA, CDR2 FQGNSA. Trimming removed 6 bases from V and 1 base from J; junction bases left unmatched: 10. This CDR3 contains 18 residues. The CDR3 here is CASRYRTSGRTGTDTQYF. CDR3 nucleotides: TGTGCCAGCAGATACCGGACTAGCGGGAGAACTGGCACAGATACGCAGTATTTT.

This chain connects TRBV7-2 to TRBJ2-7; D possibly corresponds to TRBD2 (6 bases). V lost 1 base and J lost 5, with 12 bases in between. The CDR3 sequence is 14 residues long. Germline assignment: CDR1 SGHTA and CDR2 FQGNSA. The CDR3 sequence is CASSLGGAGNEQYF. CDR3 coding DNA: TGTGCCAGCAGCTTAGGAGGGGCGGGAAACGAGCAGTACTTC. The full variable domain, with the rest looked up from reference TRBV7-2 and TRBJ2-7, is GAGVSQSPSNKVTEKGKDVELRCDPISGHTALYWYRQSLGQGLEFLIYFQGNSAPDKSGLPSDRFSAERTGGSVSTLTIQRTQQEDSAVYLCASSLGGAGNEQYFGPGTRLTVT.

The genes are TRBV2 and TRBJ2-3; TRBD2 aligns across 14 bases. The CDR3 consists of 16 residues. Germline loops: CDR1 SNHLY, CDR2 FYNNEI. V was pared by 5 bases and J by 7 bases, with 8 bases of the junction left unmatched. CDR3 in amino acids: CASSPGLAGVGHTQYF. The DNA of the CDR3 is TGTGCCAGCAGTCCGGGACTAGCGGGAGTGGGGCATACGCAGTATTTT.

The chain has TRBV11-2 and TRBJ2-2; 9 positions match TRBD2. Trimming cost V 5 bases and J 7 bases; bases outside gene matches: 8. This CDR3 has 15 residues. Germline V lookup: CDR1 SGHAT, CDR2 FQNNGV. The CDR3 here is CASSTTGTSSGELFF. DNA for the CDR3: TGTGCCAGCAGCACAACCGGGACTAGCAGCGGGGAGCTGTTTTTT.